These 7 T cell receptor beta chains were sequenced from one sample in a study of somatic mutations in cytotoxic T cells in rheumatoid arthritis (dated by TCRdb to about 2017). Library preparation employed the immunoSEQ multiplex PCR assay. The clones in this table, taken by TCRdb from immuneACCESS, are in-frame only. Not every clone is retained; where verified, under half of the shortfall comes from an unresolved V gene, and the cause of the rest is unknown. The sample records roughly 11,000 clones, around 68% of which are singletons. The biggest ten clones account for 9% to 10% of the sample. Sequencing was performed on CD8+ T cells sorted from blood. These receptors all come from a man aged 65-85 years in good health.

The count of this clone is one. J is TRBJ2-1 and V is TRBV19, with 8 bases fitting TRBD2. This CDR3 spans 14 amino acids. Germline V gene lookup returns CDR1 LNHDA and CDR2 SQIVND (reference sequence). J gave up 1 base and V 6 bases, and 2 bases lay outside the gene matches. This CDR3 reads CASSERGSYNEQFF. The CDR3 nucleotides are TGTGCCAGTAGCGAGCGGGGGTCCTACAATGAGCAGTTCTTC.

The chain joins TRBV6-5 to TRBJ2-7; 10 bases map to TRBD1. The CDR3 loop spans 15 amino acids. Germline CDR1 and CDR2: MNHEY and SVGAGI. The ends lost 8 bases at V and 5 bases at J; junction bases unmatched: 12. CDR3 residues: CASEGMRTGGNEQYF. The CDR3 DNA reads TGTGCCAGCGAAGGTATGAGGACAGGGGGTAACGAGCAGTACTTC.

This clone was counted between two and nine times. This rearrangement joins TRBV7-9 to TRBJ2-7; TRBD2 aligns across 8 bases. The CDR3 is made up of 14 amino acids. J was trimmed by 3 bases and V by 1 base; bases with no gene match: 2. Germline V gene data show CDR1 as SEHNR and CDR2 as FQNEAQ (reference sequence). The DNA for the CDR3 is TGTGCCAGCAGCTTAGTTGCGGGAGGCTACGAGCAGTACTTC. It is translated as CASSLVAGGYEQYF.

The chain links TRBV2 to TRBJ2-7, with 10 positions matching TRBD2. This CDR3 contains 16 residues. Germline V gene data show CDR1 as SNHLY and CDR2 as FYNNEI. J lost 0 bases, V lost 9 bases, and 11 bases had no gene match. This chain's CDR3 is CARGWTSGKNSYEQYF. For the CDR3, the DNA is TGTGCCAGGGGTTGGACTAGCGGAAAAAACTCCTACGAGCAGTACTTC.

The chain joins TRBV6-1 to TRBJ2-7; 9 nucleotides align to TRBD1. The V and J ends lost 2 bases and 2 bases, in that order; junction bases with no gene match: 4. CDR3 length: 15 residues. The germline gives CDR1 MNHNS, CDR2 SASEGT. CDR3 residues: CASSERGQGAYEQYF. The CDR3 nucleotides read TGTGCCAGCAGTGAAAGGGGACAGGGAGCCTACGAGCAGTACTTC.

This clone showed up just a few times. V and J are TRBV28 and TRBJ1-3, with unresolved D. The germline CDR1 and CDR2 sequences are MDHEN and SYDVKM. This CDR3 is 15 amino acids long. V was cut by 6 bases and J by 0 bases, with 12 bases left in between. The CDR3: CASSQMERSGNTIYF. The CDR3 DNA is TGTGCCAGCAGCCAGATGGAGCGCTCTGGAAACACCATATATTTT.

Within the sample, this clone is medium-sized (0.01 to 0.1%). The gene calls are TRBV11-2 and TRBJ2-5; D is undetermined. The CDR3 length is 13 residues. From germline, CDR1 is SGHAT and CDR2 FQNNGV. Trimming took off 2 bases at V and 0 bases at J, with 4 bases between the two ends. The chain's CDR3 is CASSLPYQETQYF. The CDR3 DNA follows: TGTGCCAGCAGCTTACCATACCAAGAGACCCAGTACTTC. The variable domain in full, completed from reference TRBV11-2 and TRBJ2-5, reads EAGVAQSPRYKIIEKRQSVAFWCNPISGHATLYWYQQILGQGPKLLIQFQNNGVVDDSQLPKDRFSAERLKGVDSTLKIQPAKLEDSAVYLCASSLPYQETQYFGPGTRLLVL.